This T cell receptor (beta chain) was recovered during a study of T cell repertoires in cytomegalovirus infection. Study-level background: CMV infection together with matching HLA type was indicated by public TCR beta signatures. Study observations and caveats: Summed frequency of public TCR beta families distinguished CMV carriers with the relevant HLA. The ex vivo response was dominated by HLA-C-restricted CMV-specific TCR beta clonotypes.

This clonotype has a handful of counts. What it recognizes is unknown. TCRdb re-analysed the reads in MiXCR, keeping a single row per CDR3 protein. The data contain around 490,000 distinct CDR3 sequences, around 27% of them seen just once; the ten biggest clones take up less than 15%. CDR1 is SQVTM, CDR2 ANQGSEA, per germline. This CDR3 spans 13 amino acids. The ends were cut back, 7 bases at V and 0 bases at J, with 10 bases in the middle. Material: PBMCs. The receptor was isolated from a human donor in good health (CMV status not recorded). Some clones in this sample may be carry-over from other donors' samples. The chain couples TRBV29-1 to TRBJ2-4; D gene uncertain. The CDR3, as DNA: TGCAGCGCCCTCGGCCTAGCCAAAAACATTCAGTACTTC. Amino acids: CSALGLAKNIQYF. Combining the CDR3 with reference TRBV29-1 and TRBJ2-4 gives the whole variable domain SAVISQKPSRDICQRGTSLTIQCQVDSQVTMMFWYRQQPGQSLTLIATANQGSEATYESGFVIDKFPISRPNLTFSTLTVSNMSPEDSSIYLCSALGLAKNIQYFGAGTRLSVL.